This T cell receptor (beta chain) appears in the sequencing data of a study of T cell repertoires in cytomegalovirus infection. Study-level information: Through public TCR beta signatures, both CMV infection and matching HLA type were indicated. Broader study findings: Clonotypes of TCR beta that were HLA-C-restricted and CMV-specific dominated the ex vivo response. Carriers of CMV plus the relevant HLA were identified by cumulative public TCR beta family frequency.

TCRdb re-called the reads through MiXCR, storing one row per CDR3 protein. The sample yields over 100,000 distinct CDR3 sequences, approximately 17% seen once. CDR1 is MDHEN, CDR2 SYDVKM, per germline. This CDR3 contains 16 residues. The J segment lost 0 bases and the V segment lost 4 bases, leaving 3 bases of the junction unmatched. This clonotype was observed many times. What it binds is not known. This chain connects TRBV28 to TRBJ2-6; 7 nucleotides match TRBD1. Sequencing input: PBMCs. This clonotype was sampled from a human donor in good health (CMV status not recorded). Some clones in this sample may be carry-over from other donors' samples. CDR3 DNA sequence: TGTGCCAGCAGTTCCACAGGGGACTCTGGGGCCAACGTCCTGACTTTC. This encodes CASSSTGDSGANVLTF.